The subject of this entry is one T cell receptor (beta chain). Its antigen is not known. Trimming took off 6 bases at V and 6 bases at J, with 11 bases between the two ends. Germline loops: CDR1 KGHSH, CDR2 LQKENI. The CDR3 extends over 13 amino acids. This record comes from a study of response to subunit inactivated influenza vaccine. Broader study findings: Researchers suggested that each seasonal influenza vaccination recruits few new T cells.

TCRdb re-called the RT-PCR reads with MiXCR, one entry per CDR3 protein. Of about 650,000 distinct CDR3 sequences listed, about 15% are singletons. The chain recombines TRBV18 with TRBJ1-4; D unclear. The receptor was derived from a man aged 45-65 years who received an inactivated influenza vaccine. The source material was PBMCs from blood, sampled roughly 2 weeks before vaccination. The DNA for the CDR3 is TGTGCCAGCTCCCCGACCCAGGATGAAAAACTGTTTTTT. Its protein product is CASSPTQDEKLFF.